The clone carrying this T cell receptor (beta chain) was seen a handful of times. Its antigen is unidentified. The V gene's germline CDR1 is LNHDA and CDR2 SQIVND (reference sequence). The CDR3 extends over 15 amino acids. The V and J ends lost 4 bases and 0 bases respectively, with 10 bases between them. The sample comes from a study of CD8 T cells in ankylosing spondylitis. Study results and caveats: Disease-linked clones were reportedly significantly enriched in matched ankylosing spondylitis synovial fluid.

TCRdb re-called the 5' RACE reads through MiXCR, storing one row per CDR3 protein. The sample lists 100,000 to 150,000 distinct CDR3 sequences, around 9.3% occurring once. The chain employs TRBV19 and TRBJ1-5, with a tentative D call TRBD1 (5 bases). The receptor's source is a male donor with ankylosing spondylitis or in good health (not recorded which). Sequenced sample: blood, either unsorted or a sorted T cell fraction (not recorded which). The CDR3 here is CASSNQDISNQPQHF. In DNA form, the CDR3 reads TGTGCCAGTAGTAATCAGGACATTAGCAATCAGCCCCAGCATTTT.